Listed below are T cell receptor beta chains from one sample, sequenced in a study of vaccination and CD4 T cells after COVID-19. Each CDR3 protein gets one entry after TCRdb re-called the PCR reads with MiXCR. This table has 10,000 to 15,000 distinct CDR3 sequences, around 76% appearing once. What these receptors recognize is not known. The sequencing here drew on CD4+ T cells from blood, cultured in vitro, taken after SARS-CoV-2 vaccination. The receptors originated from a human donor who received a COVID-19 vaccine. CDR3s include the opening cysteine and the closing phenylalanine or tryptophan. A D gene is named only where the DNA matches it firmly. Some rows have no size entry. The others give once, few or many, or a class for an expanded clone.

D gene	V gene	clone size	J gene	CDR3 protein	CDR3 DNA
TRBD1	TRBV11-2	once	TRBJ1-2	CASSPGQTSAYGYTF	TGTGCCAGCAGCCCGGGACAGACCTCTGCCTATGGCTACACCTTC
TRBD1	TRBV20-1	-	TRBJ2-2	CSARDGDRPNTGELFF	TGCAGTGCTAGAGATGGGGACAGGCCCAACACCGGGGAGCTGTTTTTT
-	TRBV20-1	-	TRBJ1-5	CSAVKTDNQPQHF	TGCAGTGCTGTCAAGACAGACAATCAGCCCCAGCATTTT
TRBD1	TRBV6-1	-	TRBJ2-7	CASSLWETGGMTYEQYF	TGTGCCAGCAGTCTCTGGGAAACAGGGGGCATGACCTACGAGCAGTACTTC
TRBD2	TRBV20-1	-	TRBJ2-3	CSARGQRGSTDTQYF	TGCAGTGCTAGAGGCCAGCGGGGGAGCACAGATACGCAGTATTTT
-	TRBV24-1	-	TRBJ1-2	CATSDWSGDGYTF	TGTGCCACCAGTGATTGGTCCGGGGACGGCTACACCTTC
TRBD1	TRBV10-3	-	TRBJ1-2	CATRRDREINYGYTF	TGTGCCACGAGAAGGGACAGGGAGATTAACTATGGCTACACCTTC
TRBD1	TRBV12-3/TRBV12-4	-	TRBJ1-2	CASSQWDRASHGYTF	TGTGCCAGCAGCCAATGGGACAGGGCGAGCCATGGCTACACCTTC
-	TRBV6-5	-	TRBJ1-2	CASSYSPAGDGYGYTF	TGTGCCAGCAGTTACTCTCCCGCGGGGGACGGCTATGGCTACACCTTC
-	TRBV30	few	TRBJ1-6	CAWSGQADSPLHF	TGTGCCTGGAGTGGACAAGCGGATTCACCCCTCCACTTT
-	TRBV6-1	few	TRBJ1-2	CASLVAVNYGYTF	TGTGCCAGCTTGGTGGCAGTAAACTATGGCTACACCTTC
TRBD1	TRBV2	-	TRBJ2-7	CASSEGGTGTYEQYF	TGTGCCAGCAGTGAAGGGGGGACAGGGACCTACGAGCAGTACTTC
-	TRBV21-1	-	TRBJ1-5	CASSKFRDSNQPQHF	TGTGCCAGCAGCAAGTTTCGGGATAGCAATCAGCCCCAGCATTTT
-	TRBV5-1	-	TRBJ1-6	CASSLIVNNSPLHF	TGCGCCAGCAGCTTGATAGTTAATAATTCACCCCTCCACTTT
TRBD2	TRBV7-7	few	TRBJ2-3	CASSKSGGAADTQYF	TGTGCCAGCAGCAAAAGCGGGGGGGCCGCAGATACGCAGTATTTT
TRBD1	TRBV20-1	-	TRBJ1-5	CSARPTGQGNQPQHF	TGCAGTGCTAGACCCACGGGACAGGGGAATCAGCCCCAGCATTTT
-	TRBV10-3	-	TRBJ2-2	CAISVRGRGSNTGELFF	TGTGCCATCAGTGTTCGGGGGCGAGGTTCAAACACCGGGGAGCTGTTTTTT
-	TRBV5-4	-	TRBJ2-2	CASSLVFGGETGELFF	TGTGCCAGCAGCTTGGTTTTCGGGGGAGAGACCGGGGAGCTGTTTTTT
-	TRBV6-2/TRBV6-3	-	TRBJ2-5	CASSYSRVTEETQYF	TGTGCCAGCAGTTACTCCCGCGTCACCGAAGAGACCCAGTACTTC
TRBD2	TRBV10-1	once	TRBJ2-3	CASSPNRGGVVTDTQYF	TGCGCCAGCAGCCCAAATCGGGGGGGGGTCGTCACAGATACGCAGTATTTT
TRBD1	TRBV20-1	few	TRBJ2-1	CSTGQESNEQFF	TGCAGTACGGGACAGGAGTCTAATGAGCAGTTCTTC
-	TRBV30	-	TRBJ1-5	CAWSVGQYSNQPQHF	TGTGCCTGGAGTGTAGGCCAGTATAGCAATCAGCCCCAGCATTTT
-	TRBV29-1	-	TRBJ2-7	CSVMRGLIAYEQYF	TGCAGCGTTATGAGGGGTCTAATTGCCTACGAGCAGTACTTC
-	TRBV12-3/TRBV12-4	once	TRBJ2-3	CASSFSGLLTDTQYF	TGTGCCAGCAGTTTCTCCGGACTACTCACAGATACGCAGTATTTT
TRBD1	TRBV10-3	-	TRBJ2-5	CAATGALQETQYF	TGTGCCGCAACAGGGGCCCTCCAAGAGACCCAGTACTTC
TRBD2	TRBV7-8	-	TRBJ2-2	CASTGGANTGELFF	TGTGCCAGCACCGGGGGGGCGAACACCGGGGAGCTGTTTTTT
-	TRBV7-9	once	TRBJ1-1	CASSFLTVNTEAFF	TGTGCCAGCAGCTTCCTTACAGTAAACACTGAAGCTTTCTTT
-	TRBV20-1	-	TRBJ2-3	CSAYIGSTDTQYF	TGCAGTGCTTACATAGGTAGCACAGATACGCAGTATTTT
TRBD1	TRBV7-2	-	TRBJ1-3	CASSLITPGQAGNTIYF	TGTGCCAGCAGCTTAATTACGCCGGGACAGGCTGGAAACACCATATATTTT
-	TRBV20-1	-	TRBJ1-5	CSAQGLNQPQHF	TGCAGTGCCCAGGGACTGAATCAGCCCCAGCATTTT
TRBD2	TRBV6-2/TRBV6-3	-	TRBJ2-5	CASRIWAGVQETQYF	TGTGCCAGCAGGATCTGGGCGGGGGTCCAAGAGACCCAGTACTTC
TRBD2	TRBV7-2	medium-sized	TRBJ2-5	CASSVSGGNQETQYF	TGTGCCAGCAGCGTTAGCGGGGGGAACCAAGAGACCCAGTACTTC